The next 18 T cell receptor beta chains were all read from a single sample in a study of blood T cell repertoires in COVID-19. Measured with immunoSEQ multiplex PCR; TCRdb has only the in-frame clones, and not every one. Of about 210,000 clones in the sample, 81% were seen once. The sample comprised PBMCs or T cells enriched from blood (not recorded which). The source of these receptors is a woman aged 50 to 60 with acute COVID-19.

This clone was counted once. The CDR3 is CASSPRTSGYEQYF. CDR3 DNA: TGTGCCAGCTCACCACGGACTAGCGGATACGAGCAGTACTTC. The chain carries TRBV18 and TRBJ2-7; 10 bases map to TRBD2. This CDR3 is built from 14 residues. J gave up 4 bases and V 1 base, and 1 base lay outside the gene matches. Germline V lookup: CDR1 KGHSH, CDR2 LQKENI.

The rearrangement uses TRBV6-2 or TRBV6-3 and TRBJ1-4; D might be TRBD1 (5 bases). The CDR3 is 14 residues long. CDR1 is MNHEY, CDR2 SVGEGT, per germline. Deletions cut 3 bases from V and 6 bases from J, with 11 bases between. The CDR3 DNA follows: TGTGCCAGCAGTTATCATGGGGCAGATGAAAAACTGTTTTTT. It yields the protein CASSYHGADEKLFF.

The V and J genes are TRBV18 and TRBJ2-2; TRBD1 is a possible D gene (5 bases). The CDR3 runs 15 residues. V shed 1 base and J shed 6 bases, with 12 bases lying between them. CDR1 KGHSH and CDR2 LQKENI come from the germline V gene. The CDR3 DNA is TGTGCCAGCTCACCACGGCAGGGTCTTTCCGGGGAGCTGTTTTTT. Translation: CASSPRQGLSGELFF. The variable domain in full, with the rest retrieved from reference TRBV18 and TRBJ2-2, is NAGVMQNPRHLVRRRGQEARLRCSPMKGHSHVYWYRQLPEEGLKFMVYLQKENIIDESGMPKERFSAEFPKEGPSILRIQQVVRGDSAAYFCASSPRQGLSGELFFGEGSRLTVL.

V usage is TRBV6-6 and J usage is TRBJ2-5, with 7 positions matching TRBD1. Germline-derived CDR1 and CDR2 are MNHNY and SVGAGI (reference sequence). The CDR3 is 16 amino acids. J gave up 3 bases and V 5 bases, and 12 bases lay outside the gene matches. The CDR3 DNA reads as TGTGCCAGCAGTACTACATCCGGGACAGAAAAAGAGACCCAGTACTTC. This encodes CASSTTSGTEKETQYF.

This clone showed up many times. J is TRBJ1-2 and V is TRBV6-5, with 12 bases lining up with TRBD1. V dropped 8 bases and J dropped 7; count of bases not matched to a gene: 5. The CDR3 totals 13 residues. CDR1 and CDR2 from the germline V gene are MNHEY and SVGAGI. CDR3 in amino acids: CASSGTGGFGYTF. As DNA, the CDR3 is TGTGCCAGCTCCGGGACAGGGGGCTTTGGCTACACCTTC.

The chain carries TRBV10-3 and TRBJ1-5; 10 bases map to TRBD1. This CDR3 spans 13 amino acids. V lost 10 bases and J lost 7; bases outside the gene matches: 7. CDR1 is ENHRY and CDR2 is SYGVKD in the germline V gene. The CDR3 coding sequence is TGTGCCACCGGGACAGGGGATCGGCAGCCCCAGCATTTT. It specifies CATGTGDRQPQHF.

The chain links TRBV18 to TRBJ2-3; 8 bases map to TRBD2. V was clipped by 2 bases and J by 6 bases; unmatched bases: 10. The CDR3 is 16 residues long. Per the germline V gene, CDR1 is KGHSH and CDR2 is LQKENI. CDR3 sequence reads: CASSPSLAGAQDTQYF. Here the CDR3 DNA reads TGTGCCAGCTCACCATCCCTAGCGGGTGCGCAGGATACGCAGTATTTT.

DNA for the CDR3: TGTGCCACCAGGGCCCCCGGGAATAGCAATGAGCAGTTCTTC. It specifies CATRAPGNSNEQFF. The chain has TRBV24-1 and TRBJ2-1; perhaps TRBD2 as D (5 bases). Trimming removed 7 bases at V and 6 bases at J, with 15 bases between. Germline V gene sequence: CDR1 KGHDR, CDR2 SFDVKD. CDR3 length: 14 amino acids.

The rearrangement joins TRBV5-1 to TRBJ2-3; 10 positions agree with TRBD2. V dropped 5 bases and J dropped 5; count of bases not matched to a gene: 8. Germline CDR1 is SGHRS and CDR2 is YFSETQ. CDR3 length: 15 residues. CDR3 sequence: CASRSSGSIVDTQYF. The CDR3 bases are TGCGCCAGCAGATCTAGCGGGAGCATCGTAGATACGCAGTATTTT.

This clone was found a few times. The chain joins TRBV27 to TRBJ2-3; the D is unclear. Germline-derived CDR1 and CDR2 are MNHEY and SMNVEV (reference sequence). V lost 3 bases and J 5 bases, leaving 9 bases between the germline ends. The CDR3 spans 13 residues. The CDR3 region has the DNA TGTGCCAGCAGTTTTTCTGGGCTAGATACGCAGTATTTT. Translation: CASSFSGLDTQYF.

This clone turned up a few times. The chain has TRBV2 and TRBJ2-1; maybe TRBD1 (8 bases). The V end was cut by 6 bases, the J end by 2 bases, with 14 bases between. CDR3 length: 15 residues. Germline lookup yields CDR1 SNHLY and CDR2 FYNNEI. The CDR3 DNA reads as TGTGCCAGCAGGGCACAGGGGGGGGCCTACAATGAGCAGTTCTTC. It encodes CASRAQGGAYNEQFF.

This chain joins TRBV18 and TRBJ2-1; possible D gene TRBD2, 5 bases. Germline V gene lookup returns CDR1 KGHSH and CDR2 LQKENI. This CDR3 comprises 13 residues. Trimming pared 6 bases from V and 6 bases from J, leaving 12 bases between. The CDR3, as DNA: TGTGCCAGCTCCCCGCCGGGGAGCAATGAGCAGTTCTTC. Its translation is CASSPPGSNEQFF.

The V gene is TRBV7-2, the J gene TRBJ2-1; 9 positions agree with TRBD2. The CDR3 runs to 14 residues. Germline V CDR1 and CDR2: SGHTA, FQGNSA. V lost 1 base and J lost 9; bases outside the gene matches: 4. This CDR3 reads CASSLVSGSLEQFF. The CDR3 DNA is TGTGCCAGCAGCTTAGTTAGCGGGAGCCTTGAGCAGTTCTTC.

V gene TRBV7-9 combines with J gene TRBJ1-1, with 10 bases lining up with TRBD1. Germline V gene data show CDR1 as SEHNR and CDR2 as FQNEAQ (reference sequence). V lost 5 bases, J lost 1 base, and 4 bases stayed unmatched. CDR3 length: 15 amino acids. The CDR3 loop is CASSARTGGNTEAFF. CDR3 bases: TGTGCCAGCAGCGCACGGACAGGGGGGAACACTGAAGCTTTCTTT.

The chain recombines TRBV28 with TRBJ1-4; 8 bases agree with TRBD1. The length of the CDR3 is 16 residues. The V and J ends lost 4 bases and 5 bases, in that order; junction bases with no gene match: 9. CDR1 is MDHEN and CDR2 is SYDVKM in the germline V gene. DNA of the CDR3: TGTGCCAGCAGTTCTCATACCGGGACAGGAAATGAAAAACTGTTTTTT. Translation: CASSSHTGTGNEKLFF.

J is TRBJ2-3 and V is TRBV24-1, with 9 positions matching TRBD1. In germline, CDR1 is KGHDR, CDR2 SFDVKD. Losses at the gene ends were 7 bases for V and 9 bases for J; bases not matched to a gene: 10. The CDR3 is 14 residues long. The CDR3 spells CATSPGQGRYTQYF. CDR3 bases: TGTGCCACCAGCCCGGGACAGGGTAGATACACGCAGTATTTT.

This clone turned up a few times. The V gene is TRBV5-4, the J gene TRBJ1-6; D gene uncertain. The V gene's germline CDR1 is SGHNT and CDR2 YYREEE (reference sequence). V gave up 0 bases and J gave up 7 bases, with 11 bases separating them. CDR3 size: 15 residues. The CDR3 loop is CASSLGETRNSPLHF. The CDR3 nucleotides are TGTGCCAGCAGCTTGGGGGAGACACGAAATTCACCCCTCCACTTT. The full variable domain, rest sourced from reference TRBV5-4 and TRBJ1-6, is ETGVTQSPTHLIKTRGQQVTLRCSSQSGHNTVSWYQQALGQGPQFIFQYYREEENGRGNFPPRFSGLQFPNYSSELNVNALELDDSALYLCASSLGETRNSPLHFGNGTRLTVT.

V and J are TRBV7-9 and TRBJ2-7, with TRBD1 identical over 10 bases. CDR1 and CDR2 (germline): SEHNR, FQNEAQ (reference sequence). V shed 5 bases, J shed 2 bases, and the junction held 6 bases outside the gene matches. The CDR3 spans 15 residues. The CDR3 spells CASSGGQGSPYEQYF. CDR3 DNA sequence: TGTGCCAGCAGCGGGGGACAGGGGAGTCCCTACGAGCAGTACTTC.